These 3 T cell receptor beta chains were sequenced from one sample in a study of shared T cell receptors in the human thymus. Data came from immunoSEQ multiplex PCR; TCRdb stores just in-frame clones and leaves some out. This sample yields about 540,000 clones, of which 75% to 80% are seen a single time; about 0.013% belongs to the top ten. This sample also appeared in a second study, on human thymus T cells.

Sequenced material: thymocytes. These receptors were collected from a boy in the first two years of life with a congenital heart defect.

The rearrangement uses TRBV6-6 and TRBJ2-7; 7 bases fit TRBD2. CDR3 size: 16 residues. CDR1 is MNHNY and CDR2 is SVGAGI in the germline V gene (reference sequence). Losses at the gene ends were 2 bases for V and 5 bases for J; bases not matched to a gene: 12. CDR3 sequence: CASSYPEREDTDEQYF. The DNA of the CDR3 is TGTGCCAGCAGTTACCCCGAACGGGAGGATACGGACGAGCAGTACTTC.

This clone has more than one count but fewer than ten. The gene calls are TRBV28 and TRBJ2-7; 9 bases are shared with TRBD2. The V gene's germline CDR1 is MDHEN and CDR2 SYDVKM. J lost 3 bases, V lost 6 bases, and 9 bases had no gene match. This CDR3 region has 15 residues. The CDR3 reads CASSPTSGHVYEQYF. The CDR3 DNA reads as TGTGCCAGCAGCCCCACTAGCGGGCATGTCTACGAGCAGTACTTC. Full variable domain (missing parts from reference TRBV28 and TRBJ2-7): DVKVTQSSRYLVKRTGEKVFLECVQDMDHENMFWYRQDPGLGLRLIYFSYDVKMKEKGDIPEGYSVSREKKERFSLILESASTNQTSMYLCASSPTSGHVYEQYFGPGTRLTVT.

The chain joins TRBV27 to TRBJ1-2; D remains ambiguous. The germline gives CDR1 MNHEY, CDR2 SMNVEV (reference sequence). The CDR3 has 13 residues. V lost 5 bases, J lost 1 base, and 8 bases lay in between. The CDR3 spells CASSPQNNYGYTF. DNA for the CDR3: TGTGCCAGCAGTCCCCAGAATAACTATGGCTACACCTTC.